This T cell receptor beta chain was identified in a study of post-analysis software for immune sequencing data. Study-wide findings and caveats: Batch-matched samples strongly co-clustered by F measure.

The authors incorporated unique molecular identifiers into the TCR beta cDNA libraries. The yield from approximately 1 to 10 million T cells was 500,000 or so cDNA molecules in total. TCRdb re-called the PCR reads through MiXCR, storing one row per CDR3 protein. The sample contains hundreds of thousands of distinct CDR3 sequences, 45% of which appear only once. Regarding this clonotype: Its antigen is currently unknown.

Sequenced: blood. The TCR was taken from a girl aged 10 to 17 with multiple sclerosis.

The CDR3 spells CASSLPGFYEQYF. The CDR3 coding sequence is TGTGCCAGCAGCTTACCGGGGTTCTACGAGCAGTACTTC. This chain joins TRBV7-2 and TRBJ2-5; TRBD2 might be the D (5 bases). Judging by the DNA end, TRBJ2-7 fits better; the J call may be wrong. The germline CDR1 and CDR2 sequences are SGHTA and FQGNSA. The CDR3 has 13 residues.